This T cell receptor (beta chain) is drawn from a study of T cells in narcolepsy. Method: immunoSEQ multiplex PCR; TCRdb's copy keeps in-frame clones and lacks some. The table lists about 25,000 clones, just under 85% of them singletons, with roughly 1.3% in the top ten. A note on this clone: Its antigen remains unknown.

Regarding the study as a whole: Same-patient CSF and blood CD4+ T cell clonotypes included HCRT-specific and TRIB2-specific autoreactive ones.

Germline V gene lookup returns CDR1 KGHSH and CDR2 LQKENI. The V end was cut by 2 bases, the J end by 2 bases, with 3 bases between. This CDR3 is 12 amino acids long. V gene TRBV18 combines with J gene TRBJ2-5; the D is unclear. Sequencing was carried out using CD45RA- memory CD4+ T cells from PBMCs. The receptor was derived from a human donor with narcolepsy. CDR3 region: CASSPTQETQYF. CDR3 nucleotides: TGTGCCAGCTCACCAACTCAAGAGACCCAGTACTTC.